The table lists the clone carrying this TCR beta chain with a few counts. Antigen: not known. One entry per CDR3 protein results from TCRdb running MiXCR on the 5' RACE reads. The table records about 520,000 distinct CDR3 sequences, 20% to 25% of them present only once. The data belong to a study of identical twins. Findings and limits, study-wide: Models came in too low on out-of-frame TCR alpha sharing in monozygotic twins. The abundant beta clonotypes from cord blood had fewer insertions, and memory repertoires had none of this.

These data are also associated with another study on T cells expressing NK-cell markers. That study reports: These clonotypes additionally ranked first within the CD3+CD56-NKG2C+ fraction of a few donors.

The TCR originated in a young woman in good health. The sequenced sample consisted of CD4+ T cells sorted from blood.

CDR3 nucleotides: TGTGCCAGCAGCTTGACAGGCGGTGAGCAGTTCTTC. It yields the protein CASSLTGGEQFF. The J gene is TRBJ2-1, the V gene TRBV11-2, with D perhaps TRBD1 (6 bases). Germline CDR1 is SGHAT and CDR2 is FQNNGV. CDR3 size: 12 residues. Trimming cost V 3 bases and J 9 bases, with 9 bases left between them.